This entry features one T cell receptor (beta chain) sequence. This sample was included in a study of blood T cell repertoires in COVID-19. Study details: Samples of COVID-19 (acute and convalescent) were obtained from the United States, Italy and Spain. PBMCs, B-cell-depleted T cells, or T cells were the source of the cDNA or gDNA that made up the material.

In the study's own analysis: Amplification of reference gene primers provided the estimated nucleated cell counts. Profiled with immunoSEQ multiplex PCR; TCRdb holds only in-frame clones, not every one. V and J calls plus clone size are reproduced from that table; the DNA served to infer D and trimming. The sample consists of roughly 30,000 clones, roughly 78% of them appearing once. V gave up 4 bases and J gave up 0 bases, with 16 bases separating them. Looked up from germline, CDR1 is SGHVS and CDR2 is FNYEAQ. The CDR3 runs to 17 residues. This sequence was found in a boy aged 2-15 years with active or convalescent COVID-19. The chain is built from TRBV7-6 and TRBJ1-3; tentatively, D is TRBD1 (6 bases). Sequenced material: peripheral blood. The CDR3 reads CASSSMTGLRSGNTIYF. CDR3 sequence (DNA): TGTGCCAGCAGCTCTATGACAGGCCTCCGCTCTGGAAACACCATATATTTT.